Each of the 28 T cell receptor beta chains below was sequenced from the same sample in a study of response to subunit inactivated influenza vaccine. TCRdb ran MiXCR on the RT-PCR reads and lists one entry per CDR3 protein. The sample has around 650,000 distinct CDR3 sequences, approximately 14% seen once. Sequencing was performed on PBMCs from blood, taken 12 days after vaccination. These receptors were obtained from a man aged 45-65 years who received an inactivated influenza vaccine.

This clonotype was observed a handful of times. V is TRBV5-1 and J is TRBJ1-1, with D hard to call. This CDR3 region has 14 residues. V lost 0 bases and J lost 1, with 7 bases in between. The V gene's germline CDR1 is SGHRS and CDR2 YFSETQ. The CDR3 here is CASSLDVGNTEAFF. CDR3 nucleotides: TGCGCCAGCAGCTTGGACGTGGGGAACACTGAAGCTTTCTTT.

This clonotype was recorded a few times. This chain connects TRBV7-9 to TRBJ2-3, with D perhaps TRBD1 or TRBD2 (5 bases each). V lost 5 bases and J 0 bases, leaving 12 bases between the germline ends. The CDR3 extends over 15 amino acids. Per the germline V gene, CDR1 is SEHNR and CDR2 is FQNEAQ (reference sequence). Here the CDR3 reads CASSPGHTSTDTQYF. CDR3 coding DNA: TGTGCCAGCAGCCCGGGGCATACTAGCACAGATACGCAGTATTTT.

The rearrangement links TRBV4-2 to TRBJ1-4, with D unresolved. V gave up 4 bases and J gave up 8 bases, with 17 bases separating them. From germline, CDR1 is LGHNA and CDR2 YNFKEQ. The CDR3 contains 15 residues. The CDR3 nucleotides read TGTGCCAGCAGCCGTTCAACGGCCCCGGGCGAAAAACTGTTTTTT. Its translation: CASSRSTAPGEKLFF.

This chain connects TRBV7-2 to TRBJ2-5; 8 bases fit TRBD1. CDR3 length: 15 residues. Trimming took 0 bases from V and 5 from J; bases not matched to a gene: 5. Germline CDR1 is SGHTA and CDR2 is FQGNSA. The CDR3 DNA reads TGTGCCAGCAGCTTAGCTCCAGGGGGCAGTGAGACCCAGTACTTC. It translates to CASSLAPGGSETQYF.

The CDR3 here is CASRRSGGFEQYF. The CDR3 DNA is TGTGCCAGCAGACGATCCGGGGGATTTGAGCAGTACTTC. The rearrangement links TRBV7-2 to TRBJ2-7; TRBD2 might be the D (6 bases). This CDR3 has 13 amino acids. Germline assignment: CDR1 SGHTA and CDR2 FQGNSA. V was clipped by 6 bases and J by 7 bases, with 16 bases between them.

This clonotype was seen a handful of times. The V and J genes are TRBV11-2 and TRBJ1-2; possible D gene TRBD1, 5 bases. From germline, CDR1 is SGHAT and CDR2 FQNNGV. Trimming took 9 bases from V and 5 from J, leaving 13 bases between them. The CDR3 sequence is 12 residues long. CDR3 residues: CASAGAGYGYTF. The CDR3 coding sequence is TGTGCCAGTGCCGGGGCAGGTTATGGCTACACCTTC.

This clonotype was seen more than once but under ten times. This chain uses TRBV21-1 with TRBJ1-1; the D call in the table, TRBD1, was not verified against the DNA. TRBV21-1 is described as a pseudogene. CDR3 length: 18 amino acids. Here the CDR3 DNA reads TGTGCCAGCGCTAACCCAAGAACCGGGGGACACCCGAACACTGAAGCTTTCTTT. This sequence encodes CASANPRTGGHPNTEAFF.

Ten or more counts support this clonotype. This chain links TRBV29-1 with TRBJ2-2; the match to TRBD2 covers 8 bases. J lost 6 bases, V lost 7 bases, and 4 bases had no gene match. The CDR3 sequence is 12 residues long. CDR1 is SQVTM, CDR2 ANQGSEA, per germline. The CDR3 coding sequence is TGCAGCGCCGGGGGGGGGCCCGGGGAGCTGTTTTTT. It translates to CSAGGGPGELFF.

About this clonotype itself: A much larger clone differs from this one at a single base, so this may be a read error. V is TRBV6-6 and J is TRBJ2-1; no clear D. The V and J ends lost 2 bases and 4 bases respectively, with 6 bases between them. The germline V gene has CDR1 MNHNY and CDR2 SVGAGI (reference sequence). CDR3 length: 13 residues. The CDR3 DNA is TGTGCCAGCAGTTACAGGGAATACAATGAGCAGTTCTTC. Protein product: CASSYREYNEQFF.

This clonotype was recorded a few times. The V and J genes are TRBV5-1 and TRBJ2-7, with D unresolved. CDR3 length: 16 amino acids. V dropped 4 bases and J dropped 4 bases, with 21 bases sitting between them. CDR1 is SGHRS and CDR2 is YFSETQ in the germline V gene. CDR3 in amino acids: CASSPSNLGTRYEQYF. The CDR3 DNA sequence: TGCGCCAGCAGCCCCTCGAACTTGGGAACGCGTTACGAGCAGTACTTC.

The J gene is TRBJ2-7, the V gene TRBV5-1; 8 bases align to TRBD1. V lost 0 bases, J lost 5 bases, and 7 bases stayed unmatched. CDR1 is SGHRS and CDR2 is YFSETQ in the germline V gene. CDR3 length: 15 amino acids. CDR3 amino acids: CASSLGAVRGHEQYF. Here the CDR3 DNA reads TGCGCCAGCAGCTTGGGCGCGGTCAGGGGGCACGAGCAGTACTTC. The full variable domain, rest sourced from reference TRBV5-1 and TRBJ2-7, is KAGVTQTPRYLIKTRGQQVTLSCSPISGHRSVSWYQQTPGQGLQFLFEYFSETQRNKGNFPGRFSGRQFSNSRSEMNVSTLELGDSALYLCASSLGAVRGHEQYFGPGTRLTVT.

The chain carries TRBV5-1 and TRBJ1-5; D unclear. This CDR3 spans 14 amino acids. V was shortened by 0 bases and J by 4 bases, with 8 bases between the two germline ends. In germline, CDR1 is SGHRS, CDR2 YFSETQ. CDR3 protein: CASSLGHENQPQHF. DNA for the CDR3: TGCGCCAGCAGCTTGGGACACGAAAATCAGCCCCAGCATTTT.

This clonotype was counted many times. J is TRBJ2-5 and V is TRBV10-3; D is perhaps TRBD1 (6 bases). V dropped 3 bases and J dropped 1 base, with 6 bases sitting between them. The germline gives CDR1 ENHRY, CDR2 SYGVKD. This CDR3 spans 13 amino acids. CDR3 sequence (DNA): TGTGCCATCAGTGAACAGGGCCAAGAGACCCAGTACTTC. It encodes CAISEQGQETQYF.

This clonotype appeared a few times. The rearrangement joins TRBV6-5 to TRBJ2-7, with a possible D match to TRBD1 (5 bases). CDR1 and CDR2 (germline): MNHEY, SVGAGI. This CDR3 contains 14 residues. V was trimmed by 6 bases and J by 3 bases, leaving 15 bases between them. The CDR3 region is CASSLGAYGYEQYF. The CDR3 coding sequence is TGTGCCAGCAGCTTAGGGGCTTATGGCTACGAGCAGTACTTC.

This clonotype was picked up a small number of times. V usage is TRBV4-2 and J usage is TRBJ2-6; the match to TRBD1 covers 7 bases. V shed 2 bases, J shed 2 bases, and the junction held 6 bases outside the gene matches. The V gene's germline CDR1 is LGHNA and CDR2 YNFKEQ. CDR3 length: 17 amino acids. CDR3 sequence: CASSQYLDRAGANVLTF. The DNA of the CDR3 is TGTGCCAGCAGCCAATACCTCGACAGGGCTGGGGCCAACGTCCTGACTTTC.

In its sample, this clonotype was seen a few times. The rearrangement uses TRBV30 and TRBJ2-5; D not certain. This CDR3 is 14 amino acids long. CDR1 GTSNPN and CDR2 SVGIG come from the germline V gene (reference sequence). Between the trimmed V and J ends, which lost 1 base and 5 bases, there was a span of 14 bases. Here the CDR3 DNA reads TGTGCCTGGAGTGCCCTCTCCCGCGTGGAGACCCAGTACTTC. It is translated as CAWSALSRVETQYF.

This clonotype was counted between two and nine times. The chain joins TRBV24-1 to TRBJ2-7, with 8 bases that match TRBD2. V shed 9 bases and J 5 bases; nucleotides not matched to a gene: 8. CDR1 and CDR2 from the germline V gene are KGHDR and SFDVKD. The CDR3 covers 13 residues. CDR3 region: CATGGLALNEQYF. In DNA, the CDR3 is TGTGCCACCGGAGGACTAGCACTTAACGAGCAGTACTTC.

The rearrangement uses TRBV9 and TRBJ2-3, with D uncertain. Germline loops: CDR1 SGDLS, CDR2 YYNGEE. This CDR3 spans 15 amino acids. V gave up 3 bases and J gave up 2 bases, with 13 bases separating them. CDR3 protein: CASSAGSGITDTQYF. CDR3 coding DNA: TGTGCCAGCAGCGCCGGGTCGGGTATCACAGATACGCAGTATTTT.

Only a few counts were recorded for this clonotype. The CDR3 sequence is CSAEIRGRANTGELFF. The CDR3 DNA reads TGCAGCGCCGAAATCAGGGGGAGGGCGAACACCGGGGAGCTGTTTTTT. V gene TRBV29-1 combines with J gene TRBJ2-2; either TRBD1 or TRBD2 may supply D (7 bases each). V lost 7 bases and J lost 0, with 18 bases in between. Germline lookup yields CDR1 SQVTM and CDR2 ANQGSEA. CDR3 size: 16 residues.

The sample holds a few counts of this clonotype. J is TRBJ1-2 and V is TRBV7-9, with 9 nucleotides matching TRBD1. V was pared by 5 bases and J by 6 bases, with 7 bases of the junction left unmatched. In germline, CDR1 is SEHNR, CDR2 FQNEAQ (reference sequence). The CDR3 extends over 14 amino acids. As DNA, the CDR3 is TGTGCCAGCAGCGAACAGGGGGCGCGGAATGGCTACACCTTC. Protein product: CASSEQGARNGYTF.

A few counts support this clonotype. The V gene is TRBV7-2, the J gene TRBJ1-1; possible D gene TRBD1, 5 bases. The CDR3 totals 16 residues. CDR1 is SGHTA and CDR2 is FQGNSA in the germline V gene. V was pared by 0 bases and J by 0 bases, with 11 bases between. In DNA, the CDR3 is TGTGCCAGCAGCTTAGCCCAGGGTCCCCTGAACACTGAAGCTTTCTTT. Protein: CASSLAQGPLNTEAFF.

This clonotype was seen many times. The chain employs TRBV10-3 and TRBJ2-7; TRBD1 aligns across 9 bases. V trimming: 10 bases; J trimming: 4 bases; junction bases outside the gene matches: 8. The CDR3 length is 13 residues. The germline gives CDR1 ENHRY, CDR2 SYGVKD. CDR3 bases: TGTGCCACATCGGGACAGGGACCATACGAGCAGTACTTC. Its protein is CATSGQGPYEQYF.

The gene calls are TRBV2 and TRBJ2-3; 12 bases are a match to TRBD2. The CDR3 extends over 15 amino acids. The ends lost 5 bases at V and 2 bases at J; junction bases unmatched: 2. The germline gives CDR1 SNHLY, CDR2 FYNNEI. CDR3 protein: CASSTSGRPTDTQYF. The CDR3 DNA reads TGTGCCAGCAGTACTAGCGGGAGGCCCACAGATACGCAGTATTTT.

V usage is TRBV20-1 and J usage is TRBJ1-5; D might be TRBD1 (6 bases). With 3 bases removed from V and 1 base from J, the gap between germline ends came to 13 bases. CDR1 DFQATT and CDR2 SNEGSKA come from the germline V gene (reference sequence). CDR3 length: 15 residues. This CDR3 is CSASKGGSSNQPQHF. CDR3 DNA: TGCAGTGCTAGCAAGGGGGGGTCGAGCAATCAGCCCCAGCATTTT.

The genes are TRBV29-1 and TRBJ2-7, with D perhaps matching TRBD2 (5 bases). The germline V gene encodes CDR1 SQVTM and CDR2 ANQGSEA. This CDR3 is 12 amino acids long. V lost 6 bases and J lost 2, with 11 bases in between. CDR3 loop: CSVRAGAYEQYF. The DNA of the CDR3 is TGCAGCGTCCGGGCGGGTGCCTACGAGCAGTACTTC.

This clonotype was counted a few times. The rearrangement links TRBV4-2 to TRBJ2-3; 11 bases are shared with TRBD2. This CDR3 spans 15 amino acids. CDR1 LGHNA and CDR2 YNFKEQ come from the germline V gene. With V trimmed by 5 bases and J by 4 bases, 5 bases remained unmatched. CDR3: CASSITSGGPDTQYF. The CDR3 region has the DNA TGTGCCAGCAGCATAACTAGCGGGGGCCCAGATACGCAGTATTTT.

This clonotype was observed a handful of times. V is TRBV27 and J is TRBJ2-7; 8 bases line up with TRBD1. The CDR3 contains 14 residues. Germline V gene lookup returns CDR1 MNHEY and CDR2 SMNVEV (reference sequence). Trimming at V came to 7 bases and at J to 7 bases, leaving 12 bases not matched to a gene. The CDR3 nucleotides are TGTGCCAGCAAAAGAGGACAGGGAGTTTTTGAGCAGTACTTC. Protein: CASKRGQGVFEQYF.

This clonotype turned up a few times. The genes are TRBV6-1 and TRBJ2-7; D might be TRBD1 (6 bases). The CDR3 extends over 14 amino acids. V lost 2 bases and J 6 bases, leaving 14 bases between the germline ends. The germline V gene has CDR1 MNHNS and CDR2 SASEGT. In DNA, the CDR3 is TGTGCCAGCAGTGAAAAGGTTGAAGGGGGCGAGCAGTACTTC. It encodes CASSEKVEGGEQYF.